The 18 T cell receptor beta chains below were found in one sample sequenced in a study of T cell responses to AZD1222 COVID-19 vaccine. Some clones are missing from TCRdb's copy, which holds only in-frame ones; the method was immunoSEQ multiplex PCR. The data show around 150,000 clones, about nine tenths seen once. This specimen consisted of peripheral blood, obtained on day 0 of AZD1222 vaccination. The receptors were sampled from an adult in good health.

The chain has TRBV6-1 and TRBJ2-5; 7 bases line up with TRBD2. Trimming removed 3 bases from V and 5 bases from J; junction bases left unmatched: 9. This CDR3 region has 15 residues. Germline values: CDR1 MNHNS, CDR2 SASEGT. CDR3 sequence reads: CASSDMGGSGETQYF. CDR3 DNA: TGTGCCAGCAGTGATATGGGCGGGAGTGGGGAGACCCAGTACTTC.

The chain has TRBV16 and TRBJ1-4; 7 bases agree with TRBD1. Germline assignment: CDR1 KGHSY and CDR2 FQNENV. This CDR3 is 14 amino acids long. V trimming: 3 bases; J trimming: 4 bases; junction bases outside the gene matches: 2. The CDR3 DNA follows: TGTGCCAGCAGCCAGAACAGGGGTAATGAAAAACTGTTTTTT. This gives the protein CASSQNRGNEKLFF.

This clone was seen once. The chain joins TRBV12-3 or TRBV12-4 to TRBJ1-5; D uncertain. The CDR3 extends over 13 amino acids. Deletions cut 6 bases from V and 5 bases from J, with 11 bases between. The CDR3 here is CASRQGRYQPQHF. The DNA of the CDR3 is TGTGCCAGCAGGCAAGGCAGATATCAGCCCCAGCATTTT.

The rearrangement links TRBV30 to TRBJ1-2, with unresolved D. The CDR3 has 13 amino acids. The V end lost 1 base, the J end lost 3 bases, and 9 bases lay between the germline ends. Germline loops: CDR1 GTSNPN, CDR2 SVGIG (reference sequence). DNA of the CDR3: TGTGCCTGGAGTGCCCAGTTATACTATGGCTACACCTTC. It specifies CAWSAQLYYGYTF.

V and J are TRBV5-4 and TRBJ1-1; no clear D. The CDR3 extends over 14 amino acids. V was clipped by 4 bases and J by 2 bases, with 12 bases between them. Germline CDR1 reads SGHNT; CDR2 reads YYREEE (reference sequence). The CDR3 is CASSAAMGNTEAFF. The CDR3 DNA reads TGTGCCAGCAGCGCGGCGATGGGTAACACTGAAGCTTTCTTT.

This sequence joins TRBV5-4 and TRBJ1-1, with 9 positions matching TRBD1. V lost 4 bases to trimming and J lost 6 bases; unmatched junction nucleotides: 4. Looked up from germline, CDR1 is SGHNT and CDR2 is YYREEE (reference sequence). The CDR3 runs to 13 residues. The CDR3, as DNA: TGTGCCAGCAGCAGGACAGGGGACTCTGAAGCTTTCTTT. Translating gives CASSRTGDSEAFF.

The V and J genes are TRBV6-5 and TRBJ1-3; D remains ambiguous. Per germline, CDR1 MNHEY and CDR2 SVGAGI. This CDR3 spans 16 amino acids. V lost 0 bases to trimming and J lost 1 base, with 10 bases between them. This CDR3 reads CASSYSRGLSGNTIYF. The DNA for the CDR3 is TGTGCCAGCAGTTACTCGAGAGGGTTATCTGGAAACACCATATATTTT.

The CDR3 DNA reads TGTGCCAGCTCACCAATTCTGGGGACAGCAGGCGTGGGTGAAAAACTGTTTTTT. Its translation is CASSPILGTAGVGEKLFF. This chain links TRBV18 with TRBJ1-4, with TRBD1 matching over 7 bases. Looked up from germline, CDR1 is KGHSH and CDR2 is LQKENI. This CDR3 is 18 amino acids long. The ends lost 2 bases at V and 7 bases at J; junction bases unmatched: 16.

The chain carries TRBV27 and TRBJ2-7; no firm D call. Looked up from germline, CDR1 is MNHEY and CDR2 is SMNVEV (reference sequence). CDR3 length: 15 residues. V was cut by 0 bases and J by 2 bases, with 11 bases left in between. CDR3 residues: CASSLSPLLAYEQYF. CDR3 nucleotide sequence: TGTGCCAGCAGTTTATCGCCCCTGCTGGCCTACGAGCAGTACTTC.

The CDR3 protein is CASSQDGGVSYGYTF. The DNA for the CDR3 is TGTGCCAGCAGCCAAGACGGGGGCGTTAGCTATGGCTACACCTTC. This rearrangement joins TRBV7-9 to TRBJ1-2; the D gene is possibly TRBD1 (6 bases). Trimming shortened V by 5 bases and J by 4 bases, and 17 bases separated the two germline ends. The CDR3 is 15 amino acids. CDR1 and CDR2 (germline): SEHNR, FQNEAQ (reference sequence).

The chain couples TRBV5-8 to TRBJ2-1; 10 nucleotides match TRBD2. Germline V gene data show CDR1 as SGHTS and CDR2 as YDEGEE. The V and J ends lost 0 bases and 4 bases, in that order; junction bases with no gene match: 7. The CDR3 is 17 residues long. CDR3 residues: CASSLGLAGGAYNEQFF. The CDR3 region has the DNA TGTGCCAGCAGCTTGGGATTAGCGGGGGGAGCATACAATGAGCAGTTCTTC. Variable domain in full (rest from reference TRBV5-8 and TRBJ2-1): EAGVTQSPTHLIKTRGQQATLRCSPISGHTSVYWYQQALGLGLQFLLWYDEGEERNRGNFPPRFSGRQFPNYSSELNVNALELEDSALYLCASSLGLAGGAYNEQFFGPGTRLTVL.

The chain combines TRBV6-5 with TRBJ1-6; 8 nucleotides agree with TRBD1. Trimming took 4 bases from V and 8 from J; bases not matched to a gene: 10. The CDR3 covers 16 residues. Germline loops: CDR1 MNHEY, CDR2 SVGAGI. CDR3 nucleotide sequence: TGTGCCAGCAGTTGGAAAACCGGGACAGGAGATTCACCCCTCCACTTT. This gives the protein CASSWKTGTGDSPLHF.

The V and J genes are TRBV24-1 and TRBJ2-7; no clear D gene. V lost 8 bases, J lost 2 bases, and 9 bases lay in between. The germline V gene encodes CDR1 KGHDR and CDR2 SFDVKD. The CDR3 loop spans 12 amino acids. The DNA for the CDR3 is TGTGCCACCAAGGGCAAAACCTACGAGCAGTACTTC. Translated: CATKGKTYEQYF.

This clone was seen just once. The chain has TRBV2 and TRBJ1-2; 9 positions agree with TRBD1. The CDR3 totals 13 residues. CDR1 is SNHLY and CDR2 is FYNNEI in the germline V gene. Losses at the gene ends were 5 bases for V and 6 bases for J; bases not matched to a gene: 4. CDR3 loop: CASSLQGADGYTF. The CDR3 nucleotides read TGTGCCAGCAGTTTACAGGGGGCAGATGGCTACACCTTC.

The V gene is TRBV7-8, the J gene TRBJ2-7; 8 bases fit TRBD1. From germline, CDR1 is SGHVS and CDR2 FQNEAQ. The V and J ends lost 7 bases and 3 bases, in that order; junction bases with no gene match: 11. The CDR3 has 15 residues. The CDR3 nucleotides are TGTGCCAGCACCCCCCCCGGACAGGGAATCTACGAGCAGTACTTC. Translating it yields CASTPPGQGIYEQYF.

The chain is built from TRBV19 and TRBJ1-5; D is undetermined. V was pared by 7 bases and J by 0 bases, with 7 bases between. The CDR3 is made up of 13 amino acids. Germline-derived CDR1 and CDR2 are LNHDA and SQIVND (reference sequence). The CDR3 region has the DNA TGTGCCAGTAAGCCCCCTAGCAATCAGCCCCAGCATTTT. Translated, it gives CASKPPSNQPQHF.

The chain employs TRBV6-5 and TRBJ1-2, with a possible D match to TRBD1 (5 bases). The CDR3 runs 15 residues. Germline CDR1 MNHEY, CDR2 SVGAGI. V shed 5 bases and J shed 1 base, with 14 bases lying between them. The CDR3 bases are TGTGCCAGCAGTCGGGGGACGGTATTTAACTATGGCTACACCTTC. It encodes CASSRGTVFNYGYTF.

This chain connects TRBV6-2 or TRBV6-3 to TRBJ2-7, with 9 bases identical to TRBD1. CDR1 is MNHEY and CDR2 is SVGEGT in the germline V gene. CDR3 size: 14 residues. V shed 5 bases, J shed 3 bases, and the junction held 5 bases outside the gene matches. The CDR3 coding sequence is TGTGCCAGCAGTACGGGACAGGGAGTCTACGAGCAGTACTTC. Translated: CASSTGQGVYEQYF.